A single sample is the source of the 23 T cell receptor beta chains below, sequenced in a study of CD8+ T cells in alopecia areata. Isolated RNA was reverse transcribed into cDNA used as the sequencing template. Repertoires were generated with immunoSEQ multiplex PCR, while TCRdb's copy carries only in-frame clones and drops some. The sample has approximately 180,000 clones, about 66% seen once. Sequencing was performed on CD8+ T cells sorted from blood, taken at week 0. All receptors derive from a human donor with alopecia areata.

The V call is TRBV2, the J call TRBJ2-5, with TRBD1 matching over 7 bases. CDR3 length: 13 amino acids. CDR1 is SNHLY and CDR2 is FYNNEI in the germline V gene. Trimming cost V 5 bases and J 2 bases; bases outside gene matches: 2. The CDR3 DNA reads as TGTGCCAGCAGTTGGACAGGACAAGAGACCCAGTACTTC. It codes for CASSWTGQETQYF.

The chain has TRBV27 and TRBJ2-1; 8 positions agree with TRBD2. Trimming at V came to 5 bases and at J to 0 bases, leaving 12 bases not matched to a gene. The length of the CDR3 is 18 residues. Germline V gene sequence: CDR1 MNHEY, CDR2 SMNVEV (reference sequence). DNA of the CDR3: TGTGCCAGCAGTCCACGTCCAAGCGGGGGCGGCTCCTACAATGAGCAGTTCTTC. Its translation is CASSPRPSGGGSYNEQFF.

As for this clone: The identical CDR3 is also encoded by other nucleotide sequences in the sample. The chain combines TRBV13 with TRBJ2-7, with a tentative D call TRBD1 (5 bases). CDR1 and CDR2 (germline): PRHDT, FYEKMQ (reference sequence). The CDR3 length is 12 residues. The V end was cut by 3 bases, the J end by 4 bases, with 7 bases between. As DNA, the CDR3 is TGTGCCAGCAGCTTCCAGGGTTACGAGCAGTACTTC. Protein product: CASSFQGYEQYF.

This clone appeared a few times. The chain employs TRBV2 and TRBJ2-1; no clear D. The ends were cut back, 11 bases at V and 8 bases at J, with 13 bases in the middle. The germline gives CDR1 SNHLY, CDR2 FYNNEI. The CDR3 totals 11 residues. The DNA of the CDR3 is TGTGCCGGCCTCGAGGTGGATGAGCAGTTCTTC. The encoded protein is CAGLEVDEQFF.

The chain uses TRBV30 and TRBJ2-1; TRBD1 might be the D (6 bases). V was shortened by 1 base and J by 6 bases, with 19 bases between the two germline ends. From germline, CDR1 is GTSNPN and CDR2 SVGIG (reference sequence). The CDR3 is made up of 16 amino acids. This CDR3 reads CAWSETGPLVFNEQFF. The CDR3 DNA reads TGTGCCTGGAGTGAAACAGGGCCCCTGGTTTTCAATGAGCAGTTCTTC. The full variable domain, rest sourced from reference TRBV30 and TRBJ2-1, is SQTIHQWPATLVQPVGSPLSLECTVEGTSNPNLYWYRQAAGRGLQLLFYSVGIGQISSEVPQNLSASRPQDRQFILSSKKLLLSDSGFYLCAWSETGPLVFNEQFFGPGTRLTVL.

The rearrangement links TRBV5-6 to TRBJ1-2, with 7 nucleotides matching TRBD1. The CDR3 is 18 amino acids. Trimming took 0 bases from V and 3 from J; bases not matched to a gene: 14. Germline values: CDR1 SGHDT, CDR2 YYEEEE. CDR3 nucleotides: TGTGCCAGCAGCTTGGAAGGGGGCCCCCACGGGTTCGACTATGGCTACACCTTC. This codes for CASSLEGGPHGFDYGYTF.

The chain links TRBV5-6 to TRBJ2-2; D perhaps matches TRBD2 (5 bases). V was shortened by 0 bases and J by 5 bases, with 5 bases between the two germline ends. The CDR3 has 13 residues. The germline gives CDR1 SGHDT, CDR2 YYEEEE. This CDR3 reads CASSLAGTGELFF. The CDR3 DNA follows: TGTGCCAGCAGCTTGGCGGGGACCGGGGAGCTGTTTTTT. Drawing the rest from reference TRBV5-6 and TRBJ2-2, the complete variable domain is DAGVTQSPTHLIKTRGQQVTLRCSPKSGHDTVSWYQQALGQGPQFIFQYYEEEERQRGNFPDRFSGHQFPNYSSELNVNALLLGDSALYLCASSLAGTGELFFGEGSRLTVL.

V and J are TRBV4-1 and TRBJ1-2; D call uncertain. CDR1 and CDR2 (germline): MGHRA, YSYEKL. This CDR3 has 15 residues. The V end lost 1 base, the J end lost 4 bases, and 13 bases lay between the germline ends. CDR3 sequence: CASSQVWRAAYGYTF. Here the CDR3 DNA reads TGCGCCAGCAGCCAAGTGTGGAGGGCGGCCTATGGCTACACCTTC.

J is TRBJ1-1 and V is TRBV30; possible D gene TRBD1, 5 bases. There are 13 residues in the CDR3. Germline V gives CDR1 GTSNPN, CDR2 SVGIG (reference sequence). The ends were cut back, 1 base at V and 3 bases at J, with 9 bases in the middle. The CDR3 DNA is TGTGCCTGGAGTGGGGGGGTGTACACTGAAGCTTTCTTT. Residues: CAWSGGVYTEAFF.

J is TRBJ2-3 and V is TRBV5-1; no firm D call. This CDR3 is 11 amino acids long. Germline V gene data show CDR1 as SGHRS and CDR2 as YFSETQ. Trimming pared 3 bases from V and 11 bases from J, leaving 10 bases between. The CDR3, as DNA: TGCGCCAGCAGCTGGTCTATAGAGCAGTATTTT. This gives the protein CASSWSIEQYF.

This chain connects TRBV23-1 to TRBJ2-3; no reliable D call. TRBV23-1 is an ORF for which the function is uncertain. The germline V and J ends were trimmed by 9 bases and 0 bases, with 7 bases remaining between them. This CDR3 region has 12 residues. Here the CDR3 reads CARETSTDTQYF. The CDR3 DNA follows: TGCGCCAGGGAGACTAGCACAGATACGCAGTATTTT.

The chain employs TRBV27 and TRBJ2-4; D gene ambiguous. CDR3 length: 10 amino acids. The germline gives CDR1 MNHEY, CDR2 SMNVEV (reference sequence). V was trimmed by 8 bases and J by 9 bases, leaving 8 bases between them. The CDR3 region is CASGQAIQYF. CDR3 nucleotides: TGTGCCAGCGGTCAGGCCATTCAGTACTTC.

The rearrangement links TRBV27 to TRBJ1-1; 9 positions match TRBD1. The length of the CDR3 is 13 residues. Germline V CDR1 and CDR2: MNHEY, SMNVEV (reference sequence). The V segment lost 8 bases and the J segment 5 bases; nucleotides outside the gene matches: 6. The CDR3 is CASGDRVRTEAFF. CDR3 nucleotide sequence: TGTGCCAGCGGGGACAGGGTAAGAACTGAAGCTTTCTTT.

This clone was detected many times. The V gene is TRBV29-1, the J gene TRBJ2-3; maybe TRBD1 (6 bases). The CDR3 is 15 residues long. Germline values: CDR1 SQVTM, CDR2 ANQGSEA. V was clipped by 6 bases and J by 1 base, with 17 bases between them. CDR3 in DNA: TGCAGCGTCGAACCAACAGGGATCGGCACAGATACGCAGTATTTT. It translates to CSVEPTGIGTDTQYF.

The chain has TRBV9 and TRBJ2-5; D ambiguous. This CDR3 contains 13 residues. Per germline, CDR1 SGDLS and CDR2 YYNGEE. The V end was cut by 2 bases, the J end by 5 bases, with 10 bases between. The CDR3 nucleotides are TGTGCCAGCAGCGTTGACTCCCGGGAGACCCAGTACTTC. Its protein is CASSVDSRETQYF.

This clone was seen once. CDR3: CASSPMSGGQGLSSPLHF. CDR3 sequence (DNA): TGCGCCAGCAGTCCGATGAGCGGGGGACAGGGTCTAAGTTCACCCCTCCACTTT. V usage is TRBV23-1 and J usage is TRBJ1-6; 9 nucleotides agree with TRBD1. TRBV23-1 is treated as an ORF (open reading frame) with a function not yet certain. J was trimmed by 9 bases and V by 4 bases; bases with no gene match: 16. This CDR3 spans 18 amino acids.

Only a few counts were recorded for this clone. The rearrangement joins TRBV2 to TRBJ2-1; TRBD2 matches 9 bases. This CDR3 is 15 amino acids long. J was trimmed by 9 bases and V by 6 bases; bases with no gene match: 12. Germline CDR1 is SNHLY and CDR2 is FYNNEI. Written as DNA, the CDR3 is TGTGCCAGCAGCGAATTAGCGGGGGAGCCAGGTGAGCAGTTCTTC. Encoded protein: CASSELAGEPGEQFF.

The DNA for the CDR3 is TGCGCCAGCAGTCCATGGGGGACAGGGACCAACACCGGGGAGCTGTTTTTT. Residues: CASSPWGTGTNTGELFF. The chain carries TRBV23-1 and TRBJ2-2, with 9 bases fitting TRBD1. TRBV23-1 falls under the ORF class, with uncertain function. V lost 4 bases to trimming and J lost 2 bases; unmatched junction nucleotides: 8. The CDR3 spans 17 residues.

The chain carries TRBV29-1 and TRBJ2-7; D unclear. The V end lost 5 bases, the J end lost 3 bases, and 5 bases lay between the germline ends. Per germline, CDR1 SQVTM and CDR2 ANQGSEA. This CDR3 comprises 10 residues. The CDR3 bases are TGCAGCGTTTTGGACTACGAGCAGTACTTC. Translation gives CSVLDYEQYF.

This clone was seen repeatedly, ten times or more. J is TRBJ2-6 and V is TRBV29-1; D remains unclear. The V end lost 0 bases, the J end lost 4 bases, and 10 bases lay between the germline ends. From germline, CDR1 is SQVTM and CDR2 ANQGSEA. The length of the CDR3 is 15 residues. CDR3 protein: CSVEDPGWGANVLTF. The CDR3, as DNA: TGCAGCGTTGAAGATCCCGGGTGGGGGGCCAACGTCCTGACTTTC.

The CDR3 loop reads CASSLAGVPLLSHGYTF. In DNA, the CDR3 is TGTGCCAGCAGTTTGGCAGGGGTGCCTCTGTTGAGCCATGGCTACACCTTC. V usage is TRBV27 and J usage is TRBJ1-2; the D gene is possibly TRBD1 (6 bases). The CDR3 extends over 17 amino acids. With 3 bases removed from V and 6 bases from J, the gap between germline ends came to 23 bases. CDR1 MNHEY and CDR2 SMNVEV come from the germline V gene (reference sequence).

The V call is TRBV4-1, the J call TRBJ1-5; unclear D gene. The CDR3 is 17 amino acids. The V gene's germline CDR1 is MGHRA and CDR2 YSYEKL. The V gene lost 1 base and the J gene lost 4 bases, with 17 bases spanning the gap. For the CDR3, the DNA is TGCGCCAGCAGCCAAGTTTTTGGTTTAGGGTGGAATCAGCCCCAGCATTTT. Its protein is CASSQVFGLGWNQPQHF.

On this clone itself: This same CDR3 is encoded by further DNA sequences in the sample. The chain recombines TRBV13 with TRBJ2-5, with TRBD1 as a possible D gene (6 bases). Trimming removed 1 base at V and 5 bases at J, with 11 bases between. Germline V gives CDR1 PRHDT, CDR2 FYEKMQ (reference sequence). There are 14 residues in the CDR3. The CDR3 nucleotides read TGTGCCAGCAGCTTAGCACAGGGTGGCGAGACCCAGTACTTC. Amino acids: CASSLAQGGETQYF.